This T cell receptor beta chain was sequenced during a study of T cells in Graves' hyperthyroidism and ophthalmopathy. Looking at the study overall: Peripheral blood was drawn at first diagnosis, prior to all treatment.

Germline values: CDR1 MNHEY, CDR2 SMNVEV (reference sequence). This CDR3 is 17 amino acids long. The ends were cut back, 6 bases at V and 12 bases at J, with 30 bases in the middle. Using RNA transcripts as the source, TCR beta CDR3 regions were amplified. First-round RT-PCR targeting the TCR CDR3 was performed with the HTBI primer set. In TCRdb, the multiplex PCR reads were re-called with MiXCR into one record per CDR3 protein. The sample records some 760,000 distinct CDR3 sequences, approximately 15% being singletons. Over 18 months, lack of ophthalmopathy progression marked Graves' hyperthyroidism as stable. The study left out patients who had uncontrolled infection, other autoimmune disease, pregnancy or lactation. This clonotype came up a few times.

The specimen was blood. This rearrangement joins TRBV27 to TRBJ2-1, with D tentatively TRBD1 (5 bases). The clonotype was recovered from a woman between 18 and 30 years old with Graves' hyperthyroidism. The DNA for the CDR3 is TGTGCCAGCAGGCAAATCACAGGCCGGAACAGGTCAATGGTGCAGTTCTTC. Translating gives CASRQITGRNRSMVQFF.